This TCR beta chain was recovered during a study of OX40 agonist ivuxolimab in advanced cancers. Study-wide context: The costimulatory receptor OX40 (CD134) was targeted by ivuxolimab, a fully human IgG2 agonistic monoclonal antibody. Intravenous ivuxolimab was administered to patients every 2 weeks at six dose levels: 0.01, 0.1, 0.3, 1.5, 3 and 10 mg/kg. Among the roughly 52 dose-escalation patients, around 19 had hepatocellular carcinoma, some 15 melanoma, 9 renal cell carcinoma and 9 head and neck cancer. In the dose-escalation cohort, 70% to 85% of patients were male, and the mean age was 60 years with a range of roughly 20 to 80. Patients were allowed to have had prior anti-PD-1, anti-PD-L1 or anti-CTLA-4 therapy, and around 43% of the dose-escalation patients had been treated with checkpoint inhibitors. Partial responses were achieved by three dose-escalation patients, of whom one had hepatocellular carcinoma and two had cutaneous melanoma. The point of sequencing TCRbeta in the periphery was to test whether ivuxolimab changed TCR sequence diversity and drove clonal T-cell expansion. The paper describes the monotherapy dose-escalation part (N = 52 patients) of the phase I trial of ivuxolimab. General study outcomes and caveats: On average, CD8+ T cells showed more expanded clones than CD4+ T cells after ivuxolimab. The antigen specificity of the clonally expanded peripheral T cells was not determined. At doses of 0.1 to 3.0 mg/kg, clonal expansion of both CD4+ and CD8+ T cells in blood was seen between baseline and week 6. Partial responders in the 0.1-3.0 mg/kg groups had among the lowest normalized peripheral clonal expansion, especially among CD8+ T cells. Low levels of normalized T-cell clonal expansion were also shown by some nonresponding patients.

Points on this clone: What this receptor recognizes is not known. No clone much larger than this one lies a single base away; base qualities are absent.

Including cysteine and phenylalanine, the CDR3 has 14 amino acids. This entry keeps only the CDR3 DNA: 42 bases, framed from base 1. At the junction V is shortened by 6 bases and J by 2 bases; bases outside the gene matches: 2. As encoded in the germline V gene, CDR1 is SNHLY while CDR2 is FYNNEI. For sequencing of the TCRbeta CDR3 region, genomic DNA was extracted from the sorted cells. The immunoSEQ Assay was used for sequencing of TCRbeta CDR3 regions. In TCRdb, the immuneACCESS table is reduced to in-frame sequences with V and J assigned. These tables do not hold every clone; where another copy was compared, an unresolved V gene accounts for under half, and the others remain unexplained. In all, the sample holds around 30,000 clones, and about 90% of those were seen once. Of the sample, around 3.9% falls within the top ten clones. Patients with autoimmune disease history or receiving systemic immunosuppression were excluded from the trial. Peripheral blood for TCR sequencing was collected from all dose cohorts at baseline, on cycle 4 day 1, and on cycle 7 day 1. Samples came from an open-label, multicenter, first-in-human phase I dose-escalation trial of ivuxolimab. Adults with locally advanced or metastatic melanoma, renal cell carcinoma, hepatocellular carcinoma or head and neck squamous cell carcinoma were enrolled in the trial. Before TCR sequencing, CD4+ T cells and CD8+ T cells were sorted from peripheral blood as separate populations.

The clonotype originates from an adult with an advanced solid tumor such as melanoma, head and neck, liver or kidney cancer. The rearranged segments are TRBV2 and TRBJ2-5; 11 junctional bases match TRBD2. This sample comprised CD4+ or CD8+ T cells sorted from blood, obtained in a trial of the OX40 agonist ivuxolimab. The CDR3 reads as follows: CASRGTSGQETQYF. The nucleotide sequence reads TGTGCCAGCAGGGGGACTAGCGGACAAGAGACCCAGTACTTC.